Detailed here is one T cell receptor (beta chain). Every one of the patients relapsed after autologous stem cell transplantation (brentuximab vedotin exposure was variable). Generated by immunoSEQ multiplex PCR, the TCRdb table keeps only in-frame clones and is missing some. This table has 75,000 to 100,000 clones, about four fifths appearing once. This sample is drawn from a study of PD-1 blockade in classical Hodgkin lymphoma. The CDR3 consists of 15 residues. Germline values: CDR1 SGHRS, CDR2 YFSETQ. The V gene lost 3 bases and the J gene lost 1 base, with 13 bases spanning the gap. Material: peripheral blood mononuclear cells (PBMCs), obtained before the second cycle of nivolumab. This sequence originates from a human donor with classical Hodgkin lymphoma. This rearrangement joins TRBV5-1 to TRBJ1-2; D is unresolved. The CDR3 coding sequence is TGCGCCAGCAGCTCCTCCGGGCCGCATAACTATGGCTACACCTTC. Protein sequence: CASSSSGPHNYGYTF.